This T cell receptor (beta chain) was captured in a study of T-cell reconstitution after alpha-beta-depleted transplantation in children (dated by TCRdb to 2016 to 2018). Some background on the complete study: The study quantitatively tracked T-cell immune reconstitution after TCRalphabeta/CD19-depleted allogeneic hematopoietic cell transplantation in children using TCR repertoire profiling.

The library was made by PCR. Sequencing was performed on an Illumina HiSeq 2500. TCR libraries were prepared with molecular barcoding, using unique molecular identifiers to normalize TCRbeta repertoire quantification. TCRdb applied fastp at Q25 and MiXCR to the public reads, then kept only in-frame beta chains. Rows are unified per CDR3 protein, each entry keeping the most common DNA and genes. This sample holds a few hundred thousand distinct CDR3 sequences; approximately 9.8% were observed only once. The top ten constitute over 4.5% of the sample. This clonotype was counted at least ten times. Its antigen has not been determined. Per-base quality was not reported, and no clone a single base away is much larger than it. Taken from cysteine to phenylalanine, the CDR3 has 11 residues. This entry keeps only the CDR3 DNA: 33 bases, framed from base 1. The junction carries 11 bases between V and J, which are trimmed by 8 bases and 4 bases respectively. The germline V gene (reference sequence) yields DFQATT for CDR1 and SNEGSKA for CDR2.

In this chain, TRBV20-1 is recombined with TRBJ1-2; TRBD1 could be the D gene, as 6 bases match. Specimen: PBMCs from the stem cell graft donor, collected from the stem cell graft. The receptor comes from a human donor who donated a stem cell graft to a child with SCID. The DNA sequence is as follows: TGCAGTTCCCGGACAGTCTATGGCTACACCTTC. Its protein product is CSSRTVYGYTF.